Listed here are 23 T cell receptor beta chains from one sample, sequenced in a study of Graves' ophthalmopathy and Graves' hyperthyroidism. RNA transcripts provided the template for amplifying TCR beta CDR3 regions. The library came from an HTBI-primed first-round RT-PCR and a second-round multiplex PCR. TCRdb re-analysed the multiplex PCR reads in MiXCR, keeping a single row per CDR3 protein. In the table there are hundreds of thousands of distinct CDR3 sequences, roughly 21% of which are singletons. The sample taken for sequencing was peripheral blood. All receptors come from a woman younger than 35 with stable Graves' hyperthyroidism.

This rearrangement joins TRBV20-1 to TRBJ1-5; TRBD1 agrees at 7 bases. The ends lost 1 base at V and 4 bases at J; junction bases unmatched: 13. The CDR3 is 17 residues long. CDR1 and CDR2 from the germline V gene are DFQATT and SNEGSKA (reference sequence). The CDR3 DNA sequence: TGCAGTGCTAGAGGCTACTTTCGGGCAGGGGGAAATCAGCCCCAGCATTTT. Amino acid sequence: CSARGYFRAGGNQPQHF.

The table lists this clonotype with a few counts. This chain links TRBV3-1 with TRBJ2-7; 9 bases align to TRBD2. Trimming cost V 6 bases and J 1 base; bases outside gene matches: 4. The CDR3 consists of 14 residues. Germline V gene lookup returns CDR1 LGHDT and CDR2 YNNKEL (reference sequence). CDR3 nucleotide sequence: TGTGCCAGCAGGCCTAGCGGGAAATCCTACGAGCAGTACTTC. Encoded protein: CASRPSGKSYEQYF.

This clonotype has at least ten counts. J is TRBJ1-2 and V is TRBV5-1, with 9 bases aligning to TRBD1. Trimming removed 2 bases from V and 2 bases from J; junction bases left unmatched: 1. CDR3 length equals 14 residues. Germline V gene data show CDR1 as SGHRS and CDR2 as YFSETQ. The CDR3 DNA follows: TGCGCCAGCAGCTTCACAGGGGGCAACTATGGCTACACCTTC. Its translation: CASSFTGGNYGYTF.

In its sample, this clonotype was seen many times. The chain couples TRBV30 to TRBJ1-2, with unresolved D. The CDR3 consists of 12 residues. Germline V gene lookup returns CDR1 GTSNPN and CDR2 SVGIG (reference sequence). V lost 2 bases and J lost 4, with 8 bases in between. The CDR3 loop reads CAWSSGSYGYTF. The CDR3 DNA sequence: TGTGCCTGGAGTTCTGGGTCCTATGGCTACACCTTC.

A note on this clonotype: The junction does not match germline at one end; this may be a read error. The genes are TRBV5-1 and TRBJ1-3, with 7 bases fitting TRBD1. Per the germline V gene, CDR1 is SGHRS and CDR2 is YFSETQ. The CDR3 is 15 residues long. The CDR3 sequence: CASSVDRSSGSTIYF. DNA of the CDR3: TGCGCCAGCAGCGTGGACAGGTCCTCTGGAAGCACCATATATTTT.

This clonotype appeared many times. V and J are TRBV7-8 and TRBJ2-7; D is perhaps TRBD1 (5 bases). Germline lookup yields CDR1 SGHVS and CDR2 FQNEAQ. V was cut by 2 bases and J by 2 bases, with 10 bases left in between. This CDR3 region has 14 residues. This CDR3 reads CASSLWAGTYEQYF. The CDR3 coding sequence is TGTGCCAGCAGCTTATGGGCAGGGACCTACGAGCAGTACTTC.

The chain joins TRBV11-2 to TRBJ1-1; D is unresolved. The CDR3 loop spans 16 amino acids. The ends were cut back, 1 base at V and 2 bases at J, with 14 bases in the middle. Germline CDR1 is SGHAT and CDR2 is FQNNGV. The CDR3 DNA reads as TGTGCCAGCAGCTTAGTACTCGGAGTACGAAACACTGAAGCTTTCTTT. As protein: CASSLVLGVRNTEAFF.

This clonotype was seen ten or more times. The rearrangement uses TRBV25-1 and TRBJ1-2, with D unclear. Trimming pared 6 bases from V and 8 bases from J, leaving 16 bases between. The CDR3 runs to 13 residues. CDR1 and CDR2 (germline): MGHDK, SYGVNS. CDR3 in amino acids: CASRKGGKGGYTF. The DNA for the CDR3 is TGTGCCAGCAGGAAAGGAGGGAAAGGAGGCTACACCTTC.

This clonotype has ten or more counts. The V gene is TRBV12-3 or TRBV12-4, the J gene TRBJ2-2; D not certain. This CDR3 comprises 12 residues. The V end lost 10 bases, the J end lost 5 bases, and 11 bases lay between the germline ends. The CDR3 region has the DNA TGTGCCACCCCCCCTGAGACCGGGGAGCTGTTTTTT. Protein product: CATPPETGELFF.

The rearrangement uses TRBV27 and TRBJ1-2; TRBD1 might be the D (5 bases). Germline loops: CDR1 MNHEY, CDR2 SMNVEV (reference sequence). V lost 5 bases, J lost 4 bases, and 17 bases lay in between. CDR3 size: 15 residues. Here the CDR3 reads CASSKAQEIGYGYTF. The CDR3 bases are TGTGCCAGCAGTAAGGCACAGGAGATCGGCTATGGCTACACCTTC.

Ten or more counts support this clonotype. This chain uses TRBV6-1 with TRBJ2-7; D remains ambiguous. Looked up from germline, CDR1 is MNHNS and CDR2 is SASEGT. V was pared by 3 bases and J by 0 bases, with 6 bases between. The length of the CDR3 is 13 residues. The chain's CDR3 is CASSDYSSYEQYF. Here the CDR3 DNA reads TGTGCCAGCAGTGACTACAGCTCCTACGAGCAGTACTTC.

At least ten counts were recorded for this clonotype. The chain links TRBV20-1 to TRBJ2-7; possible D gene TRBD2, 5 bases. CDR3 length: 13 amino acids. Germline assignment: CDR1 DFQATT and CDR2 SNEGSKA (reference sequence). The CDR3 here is CSGWGGSSYEQYF. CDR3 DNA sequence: TGCAGCGGGTGGGGTGGGAGCTCCTACGAGCAGTACTTC.

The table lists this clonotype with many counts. CDR3 bases: TGTGCCAGCAGTCCGAACAGGGGGAGCAATCAGCCCCAGCATTTT. The encoded protein is CASSPNRGSNQPQHF. V and J are TRBV12-3 or TRBV12-4 and TRBJ1-5, with TRBD1 identical over 8 bases. CDR3 length: 15 amino acids. V gave up 5 bases and J gave up 1 base; unmatched junction bases: 4.

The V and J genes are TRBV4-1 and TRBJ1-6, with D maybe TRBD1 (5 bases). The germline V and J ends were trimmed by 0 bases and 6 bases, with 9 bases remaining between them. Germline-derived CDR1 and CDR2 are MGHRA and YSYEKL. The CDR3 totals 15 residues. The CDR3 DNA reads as TGCGCCAGCAGCCAAGACAGGGCCATTAATTCACCCCTCCACTTT. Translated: CASSQDRAINSPLHF.

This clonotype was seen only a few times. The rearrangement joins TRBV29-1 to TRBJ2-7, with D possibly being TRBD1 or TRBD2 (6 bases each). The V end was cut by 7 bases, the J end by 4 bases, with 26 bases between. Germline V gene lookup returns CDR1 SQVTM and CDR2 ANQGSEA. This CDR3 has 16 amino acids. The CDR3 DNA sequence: TGCAGCGCTCTAGGGGGGCTAGCTGGAGCCGGGTACGAGCAGTACTTC. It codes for CSALGGLAGAGYEQYF.

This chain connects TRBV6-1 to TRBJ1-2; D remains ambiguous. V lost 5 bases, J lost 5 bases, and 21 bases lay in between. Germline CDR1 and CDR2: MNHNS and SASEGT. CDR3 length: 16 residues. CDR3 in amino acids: CASSPTERLPGYGYTF. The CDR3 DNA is TGTGCCAGCAGTCCGACCGAGCGCCTACCGGGGTATGGCTACACCTTC.

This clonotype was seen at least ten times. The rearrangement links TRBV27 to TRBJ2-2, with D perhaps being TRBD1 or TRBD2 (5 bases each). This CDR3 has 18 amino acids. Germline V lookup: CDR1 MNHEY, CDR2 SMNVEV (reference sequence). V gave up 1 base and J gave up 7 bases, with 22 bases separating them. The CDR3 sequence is CASSLFGYPGSLGGELFF. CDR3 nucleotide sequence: TGTGCCAGCAGTTTATTCGGTTACCCAGGGAGCTTAGGCGGGGAGCTGTTTTTT.

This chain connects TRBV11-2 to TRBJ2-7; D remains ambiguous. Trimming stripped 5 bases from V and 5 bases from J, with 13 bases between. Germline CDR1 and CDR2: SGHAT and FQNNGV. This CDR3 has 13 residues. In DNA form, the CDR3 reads TGTGCCAGCAGCCACGGACGACAAAACGAGCAGTACTTC. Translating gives CASSHGRQNEQYF.

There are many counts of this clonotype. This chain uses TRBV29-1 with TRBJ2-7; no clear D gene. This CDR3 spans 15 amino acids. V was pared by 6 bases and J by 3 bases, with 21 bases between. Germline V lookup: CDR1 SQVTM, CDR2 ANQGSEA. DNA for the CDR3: TGCAGCGTCACACTTAGTGAGGAGCCGTACTACGAGCAGTACTTC. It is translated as CSVTLSEEPYYEQYF.

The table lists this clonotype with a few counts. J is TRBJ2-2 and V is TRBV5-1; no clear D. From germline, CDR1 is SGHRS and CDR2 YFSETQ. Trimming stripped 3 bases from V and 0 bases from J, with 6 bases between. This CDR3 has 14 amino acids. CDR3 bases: TGCGCCAGCAGCTCGGGCTCGAACACCGGGGAGCTGTTTTTT. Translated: CASSSGSNTGELFF.

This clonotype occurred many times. DNA of the CDR3: TGTGCCAGTAGTGCCCGACGGGATAATTCACCCCTCCACTTT. Residues: CASSARRDNSPLHF. The chain carries TRBV19 and TRBJ1-6; D gene unclear. The CDR3 has 14 residues. V was shortened by 5 bases and J by 5 bases, with 10 bases between the two germline ends. Germline loops: CDR1 LNHDA, CDR2 SQIVND (reference sequence).

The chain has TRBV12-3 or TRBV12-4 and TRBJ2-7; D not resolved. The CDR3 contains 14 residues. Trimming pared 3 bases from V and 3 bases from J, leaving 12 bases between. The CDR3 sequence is CASSFLWHYYEQYF. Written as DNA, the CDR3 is TGTGCCAGCAGTTTTTTATGGCACTACTACGAGCAGTACTTC.

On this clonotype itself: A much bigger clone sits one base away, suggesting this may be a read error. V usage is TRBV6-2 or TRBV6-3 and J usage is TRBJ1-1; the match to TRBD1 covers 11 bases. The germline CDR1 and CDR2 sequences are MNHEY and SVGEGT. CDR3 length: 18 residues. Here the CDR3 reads CARSYSWGGQGGNTEAFF. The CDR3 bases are TGTGCCAGAAGTTACTCGTGGGGGGGACAGGGGGGGAACACTGAAGCTTTCTTT.